This TCR beta chain was captured in a study of shared clonotypes between healthy human individuals. Turning to this clone: Its antigen remains unknown.

Per the original data handling: Filtering differed since immunoSEQ provided only junctions, with no quality scores. Produced via immunoSEQ multiplex PCR; TCRdb's table is partial and in-frame only. V, J and clone size are those of that table, while D and trimming were read from the DNA. The sample holds about 530,000 clones, about 96% seen once. The study's findings and limits: Sampling covered blood only; tissue repertoires likely differ. Generally, estimated richness proved larger in naive subsets than it did in memory subsets. Shared clonotypes: 4.5% to 6% naive CD4, 3.5% to 4% naive CD8, roughly 2.2% memory CD4, under 0.5% memory CD8.

Per germline, CDR1 MNHNS and CDR2 SASEGT. CDR3 size: 13 residues. Between the trimmed V and J ends, which lost 7 bases and 1 base, there was a span of 10 bases. The sample was naive CD4+ T cells sorted from blood. Regarding subset: CD45RA+ positively selected. The clonotype was recovered from a woman between 25 and 40 years old in good health. The chain couples TRBV6-1 to TRBJ1-1; D ambiguous. The CDR3 DNA follows: TGTGCCAGCACCGCAAGACAGAACACTGAAGCTTTCTTT. Translation gives CASTARQNTEAFF.